These T cell receptor beta chains were read from a single sample in a study of blood T cell repertoires in COVID-19. The method was immunoSEQ multiplex PCR; TCRdb's version includes in-frame clones alone and lacks a portion of them. Among 380,000 or so clones listed, around 84% were seen once. The source material was peripheral blood. The receptors here all came from a human donor with acute or convalescent COVID-19. The donor label of this sample is uncertain. Each CDR3 is given with its conserved first and last residue. The D gene is left open where the match is weak. Part of the rows lack a size; the others show once, few, many or a class for expanded clones.

once TRBJ1-3 - TRBV18 CASSPSPLSGNTIYF TGTGCCAGCTCACCAAGCCCCCTCTCTGGAAACACCATATATTTT
- TRBJ1-5 - TRBV4-1 CASSQDPGLGQPQHF TGCGCCAGCAGCCAAGACCCAGGTCTGGGTCAGCCCCAGCATTTT
once TRBJ1-2 - TRBV15 CATSATARGGYYGYTF TGTGCCACCAGCGCTACCGCGCGGGGTGGATACTATGGCTACACCTTC
- TRBJ2-1 TRBD2 TRBV30 CAWSGPNSGTKAYNEQFF TGTGCCTGGAGTGGGCCCAATAGCGGGACTAAAGCCTACAATGAGCAGTTCTTC
- TRBJ1-2 - TRBV6-5 CASSYIGGRDGYTF TGTGCCAGCAGTTACATCGGGGGGCGGGATGGCTACACCTTC
few TRBJ1-1 - TRBV30 CAWRWYGNTEAFF TGTGCCTGGAGATGGTACGGGAACACTGAAGCTTTCTTT
- TRBJ2-1 - TRBV2 CASTPTGLYNEQFF TGTGCCAGCACCCCGACGGGACTCTATAATGAGCAGTTCTTC
- TRBJ1-2 TRBD1 TRBV7-2 CASSLRGGTGTNYGYTF TGTGCCAGCAGCTTAAGGGGGGGGACAGGGACTAACTATGGCTACACCTTC
once TRBJ2-5 TRBD2 TRBV5-1 CASSPGLAGGLETQYF TGCGCCAGCAGCCCGGGACTAGCGGGAGGGCTGGAGACCCAGTACTTC
once TRBJ1-5 - TRBV15 CATSRPDFKEPQHF TGTGCCACCAGCAGACCCGACTTTAAAGAGCCCCAGCATTTT
- TRBJ1-1 TRBD1 TRBV6-5 CASSYSRQGTTEAFF TGTGCCAGCAGTTACTCGAGACAGGGCACCACTGAAGCTTTCTTT
- TRBJ2-1 TRBD2 TRBV5-4 CASSLAGVVAGNNEQFF TGTGCCAGCAGCTTGGCCGGTGTGGTAGCGGGTAACAATGAGCAGTTCTTC
few TRBJ1-1 - TRBV30 CAWKGLRIYTEAFF TGTGCCTGGAAGGGGCTCCGGATTTACACTGAAGCTTTCTTT
- TRBJ1-3 - TRBV7-9 CASSLYGSGNTIYF TGTGCCAGCAGCTTATACGGCTCTGGAAACACCATATATTTT
- TRBJ1-1 - TRBV7-2 CASSFAIEAFF TGTGCCAGCAGCTTCGCGATAGAAGCTTTCTTT
- TRBJ1-1 - TRBV19 CASSPAGGAEAFF TGTGCCAGTAGTCCAGCAGGTGGTGCTGAAGCTTTCTTT
- TRBJ1-2 - TRBV4-2 CASSQAAGTSWYGYTF TGTGCCAGCAGCCAAGCGGCCGGGACTTCGTGGTATGGCTACACCTTC
- TRBJ2-2 TRBD2 TRBV10-1 CASSPQTGGPAGELFF TGCGCCAGCAGTCCTCAGACGGGGGGGCCTGCCGGGGAGCTGTTTTTT
- TRBJ1-1 TRBD1 TRBV15 CATSRNTGGTEAFF TGTGCCACCAGCAGAAACACAGGGGGCACTGAAGCTTTCTTT
- TRBJ1-5 - TRBV5-8 CASSLAGDQPQHF TGTGCCAGCAGCTTGGCGGGAGATCAGCCCCAGCATTTT
- TRBJ1-2 - TRBV7-2 CASSSGGHNYGYTF TGTGCCAGCAGCTCGGGAGGGCATAACTATGGCTACACCTTC
- TRBJ2-3 TRBD1 TRBV5-6 CASSLLGQGAVTDTQYF TGTGCCAGCAGCTTGTTGGGACAGGGGGCGGTCACAGATACGCAGTATTTT
- TRBJ1-1 - TRBV6-5 CASSPDGTPAEAFF TGTGCCAGCAGTCCGGACGGGACACCAGCTGAAGCTTTCTTT
- TRBJ1-1 TRBD1 TRBV27 CASTVSGGTEAFF TGTGCCAGCACCGTATCAGGGGGAACTGAAGCTTTCTTT
- TRBJ1-4 TRBD1 TRBV7-2 CASRRQGGEKLFF TGTGCCAGCAGGCGACAGGGTGGCGAAAAACTGTTTTTT
- TRBJ1-1 - TRBV2 CASRNGLRGGTEAFF TGTGCCAGCAGAAACGGTCTTCGGGGGGGCACTGAAGCTTTCTTT
- TRBJ1-6 TRBD1 TRBV6-1 CASSELRTGLNSPLHF TGTGCCAGCAGTGAACTCCGGACAGGGTTAAATTCACCCCTCCACTTT
- TRBJ1-2 - TRBV9 CASSGQQRLHAPGYTF TGTGCCAGCAGCGGTCAACAGCGGCTCCACGCTCCCGGCTACACCTTC
- TRBJ1-4 - TRBV18 CASSPGAGWDEKLFF TGTGCCAGCTCACCAGGCGCAGGGTGGGATGAAAAACTGTTTTTT
once TRBJ2-7 TRBD1 TRBV6-5 CASSRTGRLYEQYF TGTGCCAGCAGTAGGACAGGCCGTCTCTACGAGCAGTACTTC
- TRBJ2-5 - TRBV2 CASYEAKETQYF TGTGCCAGCTATGAGGCCAAGGAGACCCAGTACTTC
few TRBJ2-5 TRBD2 TRBV3-1/TRBV3-2 CASSQRSWGREKETQYF TGTGCCAGCAGCCAAAGGTCGTGGGGGAGGGAGAAAGAGACCCAGTACTTC
- TRBJ2-3 TRBD2 TRBV6-5 CASSRSGGRNTQYF TGTGCCAGCAGTCGTAGCGGGGGGAGGAATACGCAGTATTTT
few TRBJ2-7 TRBD1 TRBV30 CAWTQPGTGIRDEQYF TGTGCCTGGACCCAGCCCGGGACAGGTATTAGGGACGAGCAGTACTTC
- TRBJ1-3 TRBD1 TRBV4-2 CASSLGQGEGTIYF TGTGCCAGCAGCCTAGGACAGGGGGAAGGCACCATATATTTT
- TRBJ2-1 TRBD2 TRBV7-8 CASSSLAGGSYNEQFF TGTGCCAGCAGCTCATTAGCGGGTGGGTCCTACAATGAGCAGTTCTTC
- TRBJ2-1 TRBD2 TRBV2 CASSILAGSSYNEQFF TGTGCCAGCAGTATACTAGCGGGGAGCTCCTACAATGAGCAGTTCTTC
- TRBJ1-1 TRBD1 TRBV6-1 CASSEAGTGQKNTEAFF TGTGCCAGCAGTGAAGCGGGGACGGGACAGAAGAACACTGAAGCTTTCTTT
few TRBJ2-7 - TRBV12-3/TRBV12-4 CASSIQGVYEQYF TGTGCCAGCAGTATACAGGGTGTCTACGAGCAGTACTTC
- TRBJ1-1 - TRBV11-2 CASSLVVREGAFF TGTGCCAGCAGCTTAGTTGTCCGGGAAGGAGCTTTCTTT
- TRBJ1-1 - TRBV7-7 CASSSRVNTEAFF TGTGCCAGCAGCTCGCGAGTGAACACTGAAGCTTTCTTT
- TRBJ1-4 - TRBV7-7 CAPTVKLFF TGTGCCCCCACAGTGAAACTGTTTTTT
- TRBJ2-5 TRBD1 TRBV19 CASSAPRQGGGETQYF TGTGCCAGTAGCGCCCCGCGACAGGGTGGGGGAGAGACCCAGTACTTC
- TRBJ1-2 TRBD1 TRBV3-1/TRBV3-2 CASSHTRDRASYGYTF TGTGCCAGCAGCCACACCCGGGACAGGGCATCATATGGCTACACCTTC
- TRBJ2-3 TRBD1 TRBV9 CASSALTGGITDTQYF TGTGCCAGCAGCGCGTTGACAGGGGGTATCACAGATACGCAGTATTTT
- TRBJ1-1 - TRBV5-1 CASSSTQLNTEAFF TGCGCCAGCAGCTCAACACAATTGAACACTGAAGCTTTCTTT
- TRBJ1-5 TRBD1 TRBV28 CASSPTGTGSRGHF TGTGCCAGCAGCCCCACCGGGACAGGGTCTAGGGGGCATTTT
- TRBJ2-2 TRBD2 TRBV28 CASIAGGNTGELFF TGTGCCAGCATAGCGGGGGGCAACACCGGGGAGCTGTTTTTT
- TRBJ1-1 TRBD1 TRBV27 CASKVYRGNTEAFF TGTGCCAGCAAAGTGTACAGGGGGAACACTGAAGCTTTCTTT
- TRBJ2-7 TRBD2 TRBV19 CASSTGLAGDSYEQYF TGTGCCAGTAGTACCGGACTAGCGGGAGACTCCTACGAGCAGTACTTC
- TRBJ2-1 TRBD1 TRBV4-2 CASSQGSGGYNEQFF TGTGCCAGCAGCCAAGGGTCAGGGGGCTACAATGAGCAGTTCTTC
- TRBJ1-2 - TRBV7-2 CASSPDRDYGYTF TGTGCCAGCAGCCCCGACAGAGATTATGGCTACACCTTC
- TRBJ2-7 TRBD1 TRBV18 CASTGQGARYEQYF TGTGCCAGCACGGGACAGGGGGCGCGGTACGAGCAGTACTTC
- TRBJ2-5 TRBD1 TRBV6-5 CASMGPGGRKTQYF TGTGCCAGTATGGGGCCAGGGGGCAGGAAGACCCAGTACTTC
- TRBJ1-1 - TRBV6-5 CASRDLQGRNTEAFF TGTGCCAGCAGGGACCTACAGGGAAGGAACACTGAAGCTTTCTTT
- TRBJ2-1 - TRBV6-1 CASSDRASGNEQFF TGTGCCAGCAGTGACAGGGCTTCGGGCAATGAGCAGTTCTTC
- TRBJ2-7 TRBD1 TRBV19 CASSAAGTGSIYEQYF TGTGCCAGTAGTGCTGCCGGGACAGGGTCAATCTACGAGCAGTACTTC
once TRBJ1-2 - TRBV5-6 CASSLGGAVYGYTF TGTGCCAGCAGCTTGGGAGGCGCGGTCTATGGCTACACCTTC